Sequencing of this TCR beta chain was carried out in a study of T cell repertoires in cytomegalovirus infection. For the study at large: Evidence of both CMV infection and a matching HLA type came from public TCR beta signatures.

Via MiXCR, TCRdb re-called the reads, giving one row per CDR3 protein. The sample yields hundreds of thousands of distinct CDR3 sequences, roughly 18% seen once. Germline CDR1 reads DFQATT; CDR2 reads SNEGSKA (reference sequence). V gave up 3 bases and J gave up 5 bases; unmatched junction bases: 6. The CDR3 contains 14 residues. The sample taken for sequencing was PBMCs. This chain joins TRBV20-1 and TRBJ2-7; TRBD2 agrees at 11 bases. This clonotype was obtained from a human donor in good health (CMV status not recorded). Some clones in this sample may be carry-over from other donors' samples. CDR3 nucleotide sequence: TGCAGTGCTAGGATAGCGGGGGGGGCTGACGAGCAGTACTTC. Protein product: CSARIAGGADEQYF.